The T cell receptor (beta chain) described here comes from a study of T-cell reconstitution after alpha-beta-depleted transplantation in children. Researchers prepared the TCRbeta library using unique molecular identifiers, the study reports. One entry per CDR3 protein results from TCRdb running MiXCR on the PCR reads. The sample consists of about 540,000 distinct CDR3 sequences, 18% of them appearing once. The ends lost 0 bases at V and 0 bases at J; junction bases unmatched: 9. Germline V lookup: CDR1 DFQATT, CDR2 SNEGSKA (reference sequence). This CDR3 has 17 amino acids. This TCR was recovered from a human donor who donated a stem cell graft to a child with acute lymphoblastic leukemia. The sequenced sample was PBMCs from the stem cell graft donor, obtained from the stem cell graft. V gene TRBV20-1 combines with J gene TRBJ1-1, with TRBD1 matching over 8 bases. The DNA for the CDR3 is TGCAGTGCTAGAGATCTGGGCTGGGACAGGTTGAACACTGAAGCTTTCTTT. This sequence encodes CSARDLGWDRLNTEAFF.